This passage covers 4 T cell receptor beta chains from one sample sequenced in a study of cytomegalovirus exposure and HLA in healthy donors. Use of 60 Vbeta and 13 Jbeta primers characterized the PCR. The assay was immunoSEQ multiplex PCR, and TCRdb's table has in-frame clones only and misses some. The data contain some 190,000 clones, about 9.4% of them singletons. Sample: PBMCs. These TCRs come from a woman in her 30s in good health and CMV-seropositive.

The chain has TRBV7-8 and TRBJ1-1; TRBD1 aligns across 7 bases. The CDR3 is made up of 14 amino acids. J lost 7 bases, V lost 3 bases, and 8 bases had no gene match. Germline V gene data show CDR1 as SGHVS and CDR2 as FQNEAQ. The CDR3 region has the DNA TGTGCCAGCAGCTTCCCCGGGACAGCTTATGAAGCTTTCTTT. Amino acid sequence: CASSFPGTAYEAFF.

V usage is TRBV9 and J usage is TRBJ2-3; 9 bases match TRBD1. V was clipped by 4 bases and J by 3 bases; unmatched bases: 9. The germline V gene encodes CDR1 SGDLS and CDR2 YYNGEE. The CDR3 runs to 16 residues. CDR3 region: CASSPWDRVGTDTQYF. DNA of the CDR3: TGTGCCAGCAGCCCCTGGGACAGGGTGGGGACAGATACGCAGTATTTT.

CDR3 sequence: CASRGTGPNQPQHF. The CDR3 region has the DNA TGTGCCAGCAGGGGGACAGGGCCTAATCAGCCCCAGCATTTT. V usage is TRBV6-1 and J usage is TRBJ1-5, with TRBD1 matching over 9 bases. The germline CDR1 and CDR2 sequences are MNHNS and SASEGT. The J segment lost 4 bases and the V segment lost 6 bases, leaving 4 bases of the junction unmatched. This CDR3 is 14 amino acids long.

This clone turned up a few times. This chain connects TRBV2 to TRBJ2-1; perhaps TRBD2 as D (6 bases). This CDR3 spans 15 amino acids. The germline V gene encodes CDR1 SNHLY and CDR2 FYNNEI. The V and J ends lost 4 bases and 5 bases respectively, with 15 bases between them. The CDR3 region has the DNA TGTGCCAGCAGTGCAAATGGACTAACAAACAATGAGCAGTTCTTC. This translates into CASSANGLTNNEQFF.